The 31 T cell receptor beta chains below come from one sample, sequenced in a study of T cells in Graves' hyperthyroidism and ophthalmopathy. Researchers amplified the TCR beta CDR3 regions from RNA transcripts. TCR CDR3 regions were first amplified by RT-PCR with HTBI primers. In TCRdb, the multiplex PCR reads were re-called with MiXCR into one record per CDR3 protein. The repertoire holds about 180,000 distinct CDR3 sequences, with 9.4% as singletons. Sequencing was performed on blood. The receptors here all came from a woman aged 18-30 years with Graves' hyperthyroidism that later progressed to Graves' ophthalmopathy.

This clonotype has more than one count but fewer than ten. This chain connects TRBV3-1 to TRBJ2-7; the match to TRBD1 covers 10 bases. Trimming cost V 6 bases and J 3 bases; bases outside gene matches: 5. CDR1 and CDR2 from the germline V gene are LGHDT and YNNKEL (reference sequence). This CDR3 has 14 residues. For the CDR3, the DNA is TGTGCCAGCAGGGGGACAGGGGAGGACTACGAGCAGTACTTC. Its protein product is CASRGTGEDYEQYF.

This clonotype was recorded at least ten times. The V and J genes are TRBV13 and TRBJ1-6, with D tentatively TRBD1 (5 bases). The CDR3 is 16 residues long. The V end was cut by 1 base, the J end by 6 bases, with 13 bases between. Germline loops: CDR1 PRHDT, CDR2 FYEKMQ (reference sequence). This CDR3 is CASSLAGHDANSPLHF. The CDR3 coding sequence is TGTGCCAGCAGCTTAGCAGGGCATGATGCTAATTCACCCCTCCACTTT.

This clonotype was observed many times. This CDR3 is CASREGGGNNEQFF. The CDR3 DNA follows: TGTGCCAGCAGGGAAGGCGGGGGAAACAATGAGCAGTTCTTC. V is TRBV28 and J is TRBJ2-1, with 7 bases identical to TRBD2. This CDR3 has 14 residues. The junction had 7 bases not matched to a gene; V was cut back by 6 bases and J by 5 bases. Germline V gives CDR1 MDHEN, CDR2 SYDVKM. The entire variable domain, with the rest obtained from reference TRBV28 and TRBJ2-1, is as follows: DVKVTQSSRYLVKRTGEKVFLECVQDMDHENMFWYRQDPGLGLRLIYFSYDVKMKEKGDIPEGYSVSREKKERFSLILESASTNQTSMYLCASREGGGNNEQFFGPGTRLTVL.

This clonotype was found many times. The chain is built from TRBV13 and TRBJ1-1; D call uncertain. This CDR3 comprises 14 residues. Germline loops: CDR1 PRHDT, CDR2 FYEKMQ (reference sequence). V lost 5 bases and J 7 bases, leaving 17 bases between the germline ends. CDR3 sequence reads: CASSPSGVRFEAFF. CDR3 DNA sequence: TGTGCCAGCAGCCCATCCGGGGTCAGATTTGAAGCTTTCTTT.

In this sample, this clonotype turned up once. This chain connects TRBV10-3 to TRBJ1-3; 8 bases agree with TRBD1. This CDR3 comprises 12 residues. With 10 bases clipped from V and 3 bases from J, the junction kept 2 bases outside the gene matches. Germline V gene data show CDR1 as ENHRY and CDR2 as SYGVKD. DNA of the CDR3: TGTGCCACAGGGGGCGGTGGAAACACCATATATTTT. Translating it yields CATGGGGNTIYF.

This clonotype appeared a few times. This rearrangement joins TRBV9 to TRBJ1-1; possibly TRBD1 for D (5 bases). Germline V gives CDR1 SGDLS, CDR2 YYNGEE. CDR3 size: 13 residues. Between the trimmed V and J ends, which lost 4 bases and 8 bases, there was a span of 15 bases. Here the CDR3 reads CASSPAPGFEAFF. In DNA, the CDR3 is TGTGCCAGCAGCCCCGCACCAGGGTTCGAAGCTTTCTTT.

This clonotype was detected ten times or more. One end of the junction varies from germline; a read error may be responsible. The CDR3 DNA reads as TGTGCTAGCAGCTTATCGGCGGCCCGCCACAATGAGCAGTTCTTC. This encodes CASSLSAARHNEQFF. The chain joins TRBV7-7 to TRBJ2-1; the D is unclear. Per the germline V gene, CDR1 is SSHAT and CDR2 is FNYEAQ (reference sequence). The length of the CDR3 is 15 residues.

This clonotype was seen ten or more times. V is TRBV11-2 and J is TRBJ1-6, with a weak D call TRBD1 (6 bases). This CDR3 region has 15 residues. CDR1 is SGHAT and CDR2 is FQNNGV in the germline V gene. Trimming pared 0 bases from V and 10 bases from J, leaving 13 bases between. CDR3 protein: CASSLDTGPGSPLHF. In DNA form, the CDR3 reads TGTGCCAGCAGCTTAGATACAGGGCCAGGGTCACCCCTCCACTTT.

This clonotype came up many times. The chain recombines TRBV7-9 with TRBJ2-3; 14 nucleotides match TRBD2. The CDR3 spans 20 residues. Trimming cost V 0 bases and J 4 bases; bases outside gene matches: 12. The germline gives CDR1 SEHNR, CDR2 FQNEAQ (reference sequence). This chain's CDR3 is CASSLAPGLAGEGYPDTQYF. The CDR3 region has the DNA TGTGCCAGCAGCTTAGCCCCGGGACTAGCGGGAGAGGGTTACCCAGATACGCAGTATTTT.

This rearrangement joins TRBV30 to TRBJ1-6; 10 positions match TRBD1. Trimming cost V 3 bases and J 7 bases; bases outside gene matches: 6. The CDR3 sequence is 15 residues long. Per the germline V gene, CDR1 is GTSNPN and CDR2 is SVGIG (reference sequence). Here the CDR3 reads CAWRGTGESNSPLHF. The CDR3 DNA reads TGTGCCTGGAGAGGGACAGGGGAATCCAATTCACCCCTCCACTTT.

The CDR3 reads CASSPKGPGSMNTEAFF. The CDR3 DNA follows: TGCGCCAGCAGCCCAAAAGGCCCAGGGAGCATGAACACTGAAGCTTTCTTT. The chain employs TRBV5-1 and TRBJ1-1, with D perhaps TRBD1 (5 bases). Germline-derived CDR1 and CDR2 are SGHRS and YFSETQ. Deletions cut 4 bases from V and 0 bases from J, with 19 bases between. The CDR3 is 17 amino acids.

V usage is TRBV30 and J usage is TRBJ1-3; no reliable D call. This CDR3 is built from 13 residues. The germline V gene has CDR1 GTSNPN and CDR2 SVGIG (reference sequence). V lost 4 bases and J lost 3, with 10 bases in between. The CDR3 nucleotides read TGTGCCTGGATACTAGGGAGTGGAAACACCATATATTTT. Encoded protein: CAWILGSGNTIYF.

This clonotype was seen repeatedly, ten times or more. V and J are TRBV2 and TRBJ1-2; a possible D gene is TRBD1 (5 bases). V lost 0 bases and J 6 bases, leaving 14 bases between the germline ends. The CDR3 is 15 residues long. Germline-derived CDR1 and CDR2 are SNHLY and FYNNEI. CDR3 sequence: CASSEAQRGPHGYTF. In DNA, the CDR3 is TGTGCCAGCAGTGAAGCGCAGCGGGGACCCCATGGCTACACCTTC.

The chain employs TRBV6-4 and TRBJ2-3; a possible D gene is TRBD2 (7 bases). The germline V and J ends were trimmed by 2 bases and 6 bases, with 15 bases remaining between them. The V gene's germline CDR1 is MRHNA and CDR2 SNTAGT. This CDR3 has 15 amino acids. CDR3 region: CASSDVGGAVDTQYF. In DNA form, the CDR3 reads TGTGCCAGCAGTGACGTTGGGGGGGCGGTTGATACGCAGTATTTT.

This sequence joins TRBV5-1 and TRBJ2-7, with TRBD1 matching over 7 bases. There are 14 residues in the CDR3. The V segment lost 2 bases and the J segment 5 bases; nucleotides outside the gene matches: 7. From germline, CDR1 is SGHRS and CDR2 YFSETQ. DNA of the CDR3: TGCGCCAGCAGCTTTCAGGGGGTTTCGGACGAGCAGTACTTC. This sequence encodes CASSFQGVSDEQYF.

This clonotype was recorded at least ten times. This sequence joins TRBV11-2 and TRBJ1-6; maybe TRBD1 (6 bases). CDR3 length: 14 amino acids. Germline CDR1 and CDR2: SGHAT and FQNNGV. V lost 5 bases and J lost 10, with 15 bases in between. CDR3 region: CASSIQGLRSPLHF. The CDR3 coding sequence is TGTGCCAGCAGCATTCAGGGGTTACGGTCACCCCTCCACTTT.

This clonotype was counted many times. The rearrangement uses TRBV2 and TRBJ1-1; D gene ambiguous. The V gene lost 4 bases and the J gene lost 1 base, with 10 bases spanning the gap. This CDR3 has 14 amino acids. Germline CDR1 is SNHLY and CDR2 is FYNNEI. The CDR3 DNA reads as TGTGCCAGCAGTGTCGAAGGGAAGAACACTGAAGCTTTCTTT. It yields the protein CASSVEGKNTEAFF.

There are many counts of this clonotype. CDR3 sequence: CASRPTSIQSNYGYTF. The DNA for the CDR3 is TGTGCCAGCAGGCCGACCTCTATTCAGTCTAACTATGGCTACACCTTC. The chain employs TRBV27 and TRBJ1-2; D is unclear. CDR3 size: 16 residues. From germline, CDR1 is MNHEY and CDR2 SMNVEV (reference sequence). V was shortened by 6 bases and J by 0 bases, with 17 bases between the two germline ends.

The chain recombines TRBV15 with TRBJ1-1; D gene uncertain. This CDR3 region has 13 residues. V was cut by 1 base and J by 1 base, with 4 bases left in between. CDR1 and CDR2 (germline): LNHNV, YYDKDF (reference sequence). The CDR3 here is CATSRGANTEAFF. CDR3 DNA: TGTGCCACCAGCAGAGGAGCGAACACTGAAGCTTTCTTT. Full variable domain (missing parts from reference TRBV15 and TRBJ1-1): DAMVIQNPRYQVTQFGKPVTLSCSQTLNHNVMYWYQQKSSQAPKLLFHYYDKDFNNEADTPDNFQSRRPNTSFCFLDIRSPGLGDTAMYLCATSRGANTEAFFGQGTRLTVV.

At least ten counts were recorded for this clonotype. The rearrangement uses TRBV9 and TRBJ1-2; 8 bases fit TRBD1. With 3 bases clipped from V and 8 bases from J, the junction kept 6 bases outside the gene matches. CDR1 is SGDLS, CDR2 YYNGEE, per germline. The CDR3 loop spans 13 amino acids. CDR3 residues: CASSGGTGAGYTF. CDR3 DNA: TGTGCCAGCAGCGGCGGGACAGGAGCCGGCTACACCTTC.

At least ten counts were recorded for this clonotype. The gene calls are TRBV2 and TRBJ2-1; the D gene is possibly TRBD2 (6 bases). Germline CDR1 is SNHLY and CDR2 is FYNNEI. This CDR3 contains 14 residues. Trimming cost V 5 bases and J 2 bases, with 10 bases left between them. The CDR3 nucleotides read TGTGCCAGCAGTTCTAGCGAGGCCTACAATGAGCAGTTCTTC. Its protein is CASSSSEAYNEQFF.

This clonotype was observed at least ten times. The chain's CDR3 is CASSWGSSTEAFF. As DNA, the CDR3 is TGTGCCAGCAGCTGGGGGAGTAGCACTGAAGCTTTCTTT. V and J are TRBV11-2 and TRBJ1-1; a possible D gene is TRBD1 (5 bases). Germline V gene data show CDR1 as SGHAT and CDR2 as FQNNGV. The CDR3 is made up of 13 amino acids. V was clipped by 4 bases and J by 4 bases, with 10 bases between them. The full variable domain, rest sourced from reference TRBV11-2 and TRBJ1-1, is EAGVAQSPRYKIIEKRQSVAFWCNPISGHATLYWYQQILGQGPKLLIQFQNNGVVDDSQLPKDRFSAERLKGVDSTLKIQPAKLEDSAVYLCASSWGSSTEAFFGQGTRLTVV.

This clonotype was recorded at least ten times. J is TRBJ1-1 and V is TRBV29-1, with a tentative D call TRBD1 (6 bases). From germline, CDR1 is SQVTM and CDR2 ANQGSEA. The CDR3 has 14 residues. The V and J ends lost 4 bases and 4 bases respectively, with 16 bases between them. CDR3 DNA sequence: TGCAGCGTTGTTACAGGGAGATGGGGCACTGAAGCTTTCTTT. Its protein product is CSVVTGRWGTEAFF.

This sequence joins TRBV12-3 or TRBV12-4 and TRBJ2-7; a possible D gene is TRBD2 (5 bases). The CDR3 is 12 residues long. V was shortened by 7 bases and J by 4 bases, with 11 bases between the two germline ends. The chain's CDR3 is CASNFRGYEQYF. In DNA form, the CDR3 reads TGTGCCAGCAATTTTCGAGGGTACGAGCAGTACTTC.

This clonotype was seen ten or more times. The chain links TRBV12-3 or TRBV12-4 to TRBJ1-5; no firm D call. V lost 3 bases and J lost 6, with 6 bases in between. The CDR3 totals 12 residues. The CDR3 sequence is CASSLAPQPQHF. The CDR3 DNA follows: TGTGCCAGCAGTTTGGCACCTCAGCCCCAGCATTTT.

In this sample, this clonotype turned up many times. CDR3: CASSPTSLAGAANTGELFF. CDR3 nucleotide sequence: TGTGCCAGCTCACCAACGAGTCTAGCGGGGGCCGCGAACACCGGGGAGCTGTTTTTT. The V call is TRBV18, the J call TRBJ2-2, with TRBD2 identical over 10 bases. The CDR3 totals 19 residues. Germline CDR1 and CDR2: KGHSH and LQKENI. Trimming cost V 2 bases and J 0 bases; bases outside gene matches: 9.

In its sample, this clonotype was seen many times. V is TRBV6-1 and J is TRBJ2-7; no firm D call. Trimming removed 6 bases at V and 2 bases at J, with 14 bases between. Germline CDR1 is MNHNS and CDR2 is SASEGT. This CDR3 is built from 14 residues. DNA for the CDR3: TGTGCCAGCAGGGATCTAAAAAATCCCTACGAGCAGTACTTC. It yields the protein CASRDLKNPYEQYF.

This clonotype was counted ten times or more. The rearrangement links TRBV5-1 to TRBJ2-7; 8 nucleotides match TRBD1. The CDR3 totals 15 residues. Trimming removed 4 bases from V and 3 bases from J; junction bases left unmatched: 9. The germline gives CDR1 SGHRS, CDR2 YFSETQ. The CDR3: CASSAAGTGVYEQYF. For the CDR3, the DNA is TGCGCCAGCAGCGCGGCCGGGACAGGAGTCTACGAGCAGTACTTC.

This clonotype was observed many times. V is TRBV12-3 or TRBV12-4 and J is TRBJ2-2, with D perhaps given as TRBD1 or TRBD2 (5 bases each). The V end was cut by 5 bases, the J end by 1 base, with 11 bases between. There are 15 residues in the CDR3. The CDR3 sequence: CASSPRDGNTGELFF. The CDR3 nucleotides read TGTGCCAGCAGTCCCCGGGACGGGAACACCGGGGAGCTGTTTTTT.

This clonotype has a handful of counts. The chain is built from TRBV4-1 and TRBJ1-4; possible D gene TRBD1, 6 bases. The CDR3 runs 17 residues. The V gene's germline CDR1 is MGHRA and CDR2 YSYEKL. V lost 3 bases, J lost 0 bases, and 14 bases lay in between. For the CDR3, the DNA is TGCGCCAGCAGCCAGGGACATCGATCCTCAACTAATGAAAAACTGTTTTTT. Amino acid sequence: CASSQGHRSSTNEKLFF.

This clonotype was picked up many times. J is TRBJ2-7 and V is TRBV15; the D gene could be TRBD1 or TRBD2 (5 bases each). The V end was cut by 4 bases, the J end by 2 bases, with 21 bases between. In germline, CDR1 is LNHNV, CDR2 YYDKDF (reference sequence). There are 17 residues in the CDR3. CDR3 nucleotide sequence: TGTGCCACCAGCATCCACGCAGGGTGGGGACCAACCTACGAGCAGTACTTC. Translating gives CATSIHAGWGPTYEQYF.